This T cell receptor beta chain was recorded in a study of T cells after yellow fever vaccination. As regards this clonotype: Its antigen is unknown.

TCRdb itself ran the 5' RACE reads through MiXCR, one entry per CDR3 protein. The sample lists roughly 120,000 distinct CDR3 sequences; approximately 7% were seen once. Germline lookup yields CDR1 SGHTA and CDR2 FQGNSA. The CDR3 extends over 14 amino acids. Unmatched junction bases numbered 6, after V lost 4 bases and J lost 5 bases. Study-level findings and limits: By day 5 rather than day 15, the secondary response had peaked, though it was weaker.

The sample here was CD4+ T cells sorted from PBMCs, taken 9 to 11 days after the first yellow fever vaccination. V usage is TRBV7-2 and J usage is TRBJ1-2; TRBD1 agrees at 8 bases. The receptor's source is a man younger than 35 who received the YFV17D yellow fever vaccine. The CDR3 coding sequence is TGTGCCAGCAGCTCGCAGGGGGCGGGATATGGCTACACCTTC. Its protein product is CASSSQGAGYGYTF.